The clone carrying this T cell receptor beta chain was observed a handful of times. These data come from a study of T-cell reconstitution after alpha-beta-depleted transplantation in children. V dropped 0 bases and J dropped 12; count of bases not matched to a gene: 2. Germline V gene data show CDR1 as MNHEY and CDR2 as SVGEGT. CDR3 length: 12 residues. Molecular barcoding with unique molecular identifiers was used for the TCRbeta library. Using its own MiXCR run on the PCR reads, TCRdb lists one record per CDR3 protein. The sample has roughly 590,000 distinct CDR3 sequences, roughly 17% seen once. This clonotype was sampled from a human donor who donated a stem cell graft to a child with acute myeloid leukemia. This rearrangement joins TRBV6-2 or TRBV6-3 to TRBJ2-1, with 7 nucleotides matching TRBD2. The material was PBMCs from the stem cell graft donor, obtained from the stem cell graft. The CDR3 spells CASSYSWEGQFF. The CDR3 region has the DNA TGTGCCAGCAGTTACTCCTGGGAGGGGCAGTTCTTC.